The sequence of this T cell receptor beta chain was determined in a study of shared clonotypes between healthy human individuals. General observations from the study: All-four-donor shared clonotypes had higher generation probabilities than non-shared clonotypes did. As a rule, naive subsets had a larger estimated richness than memory subsets.

In regard to this clone: Its target is not known.

The repertoire was sequenced with immunoSEQ multiplex PCR; TCRdb's copy has only in-frame clones and lacks some. The data contain over 2,000,000 clones, around 95% of them singletons. CD45RO negativity and positive selection for CCR7 defined naive CD8 cells, a population that excluded terminally differentiated effector memory CD45RA+ cells. The J segment lost 7 bases and the V segment lost 2 bases, leaving 9 bases of the junction unmatched. Germline CDR1 is SGDLS and CDR2 is YYNGEE. CDR3 length: 16 residues. Material: naive CD8+ T cells from PBMCs. The TCR sequence derives from a man younger than 30 in good health. Some clones in this sample may be carry-over from other donors' samples. The chain recombines TRBV9 with TRBJ2-1; TRBD1 matches at 10 bases. The DNA of the CDR3 is TGTGCCAGCAGCGTTGGGACAGGGGCCCACGTGAATGAGCAGTTCTTC. Translation gives CASSVGTGAHVNEQFF.